The clone carrying this TCR beta chain appeared many times. This entry is derived from a study of regulatory T cells in long-lasting Graves disease. Per the germline V gene, CDR1 is KGHSH and CDR2 is LQKENI. V lost 5 bases, J lost 0 bases, and 9 bases stayed unmatched. The length of the CDR3 is 16 residues. Specified time point: newly diagnosed GD, antithyroid drugs for less than 3 months. PBMC RNA was the source of the TCR library. Arm-PCR of CDR3 regions and iRepertoire HTBI primers were used to build TCR beta libraries. Each CDR3 protein is one row after TCRdb ran MiXCR on the multiplex PCR reads. The sample lists under 450,000 distinct CDR3 sequences; roughly 16% were seen once. This same sample was also taken into another study, of T cells in Graves' hyperthyroidism and ophthalmopathy.

V and J are TRBV18 and TRBJ2-7; 8 bases align to TRBD1. The sequencing here drew on peripheral blood mononuclear cells (PBMCs), taken at new diagnosis, from a patient treated with antithyroid drugs. The clonotype was recovered from a woman between 18 and 30 years old with Graves disease. The CDR3 reads CASSGGQGSSSYEQYF. In DNA form, the CDR3 reads TGTGCCAGCTCAGGAGGACAGGGATCCAGCTCCTACGAGCAGTACTTC.